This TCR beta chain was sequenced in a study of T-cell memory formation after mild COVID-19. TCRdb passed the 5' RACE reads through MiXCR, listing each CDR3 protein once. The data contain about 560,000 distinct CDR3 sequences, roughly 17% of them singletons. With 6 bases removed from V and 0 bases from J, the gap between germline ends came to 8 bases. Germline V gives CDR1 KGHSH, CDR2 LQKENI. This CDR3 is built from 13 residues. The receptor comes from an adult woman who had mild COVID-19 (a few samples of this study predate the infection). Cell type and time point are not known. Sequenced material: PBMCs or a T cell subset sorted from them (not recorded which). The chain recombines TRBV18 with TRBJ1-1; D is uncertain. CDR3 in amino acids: CASSVDMNTEAFF. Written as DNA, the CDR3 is TGTGCCAGCTCCGTAGACATGAACACTGAAGCTTTCTTT.